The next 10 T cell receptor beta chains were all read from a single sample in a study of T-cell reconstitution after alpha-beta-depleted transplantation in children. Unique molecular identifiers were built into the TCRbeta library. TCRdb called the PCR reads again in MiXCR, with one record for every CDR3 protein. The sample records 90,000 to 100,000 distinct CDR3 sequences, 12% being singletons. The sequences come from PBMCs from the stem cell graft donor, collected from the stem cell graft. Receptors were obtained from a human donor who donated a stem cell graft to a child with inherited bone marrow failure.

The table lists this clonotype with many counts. The CDR3 DNA reads as TGCACCGTAGCGGGAGACCTCTACAATGAGCAGTTCTTC. It codes for CTVAGDLYNEQFF. The V gene is TRBV20-1, the J gene TRBJ2-1; TRBD2 matches at 9 bases. The CDR3 length is 13 residues. The V gene's germline CDR1 is DFQATT and CDR2 SNEGSKA (reference sequence).

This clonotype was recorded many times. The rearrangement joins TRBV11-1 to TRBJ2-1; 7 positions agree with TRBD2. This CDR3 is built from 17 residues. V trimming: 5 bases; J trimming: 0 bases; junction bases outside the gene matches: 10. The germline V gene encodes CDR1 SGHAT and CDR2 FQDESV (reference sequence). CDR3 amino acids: CASSNRDYLSSYNEQFF. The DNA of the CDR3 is TGTGCCAGCAGCAACCGGGACTACCTTAGCTCCTACAATGAGCAGTTCTTC.

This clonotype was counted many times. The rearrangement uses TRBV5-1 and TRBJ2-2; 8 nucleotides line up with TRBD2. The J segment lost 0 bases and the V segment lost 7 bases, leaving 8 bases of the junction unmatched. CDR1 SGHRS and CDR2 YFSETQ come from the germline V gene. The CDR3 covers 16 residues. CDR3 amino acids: CASQLPGLANTGELFF. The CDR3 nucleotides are TGCGCCAGCCAACTTCCGGGACTAGCGAACACCGGGGAGCTGTTTTTT. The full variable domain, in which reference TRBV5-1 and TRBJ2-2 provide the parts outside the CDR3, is KAGVTQTPRYLIKTRGQQVTLSCSPISGHRSVSWYQQTPGQGLQFLFEYFSETQRNKGNFPGRFSGRQFSNSRSEMNVSTLELGDSALYLCASQLPGLANTGELFFGEGSRLTVL.

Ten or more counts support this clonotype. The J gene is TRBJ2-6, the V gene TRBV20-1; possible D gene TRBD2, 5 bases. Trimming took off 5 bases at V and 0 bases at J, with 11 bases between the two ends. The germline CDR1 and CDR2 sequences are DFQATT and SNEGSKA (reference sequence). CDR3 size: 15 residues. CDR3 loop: CSALGRDSGANVLTF. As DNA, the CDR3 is TGCAGTGCTCTTGGTCGGGACTCTGGGGCCAACGTCCTGACTTTC.

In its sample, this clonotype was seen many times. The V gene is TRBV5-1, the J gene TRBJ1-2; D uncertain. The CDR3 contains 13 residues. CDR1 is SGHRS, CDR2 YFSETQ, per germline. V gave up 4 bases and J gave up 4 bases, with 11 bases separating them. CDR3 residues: CASSADGLYGYTF. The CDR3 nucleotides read TGCGCCAGCAGCGCAGACGGACTCTATGGCTACACCTTC. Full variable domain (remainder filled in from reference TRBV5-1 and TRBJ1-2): KAGVTQTPRYLIKTRGQQVTLSCSPISGHRSVSWYQQTPGQGLQFLFEYFSETQRNKGNFPGRFSGRQFSNSRSEMNVSTLELGDSALYLCASSADGLYGYTFGSGTRLTVV.

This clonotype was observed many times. CDR3 bases: TGCGCCAGCAGACTCCTGACAGGGGCCCAAGAGACCCAGTACTTC. It specifies CASRLLTGAQETQYF. The chain carries TRBV5-1 and TRBJ2-5, with TRBD1 identical over 8 bases. This CDR3 is 15 amino acids long. Germline V gene data show CDR1 as SGHRS and CDR2 as YFSETQ. V lost 5 bases to trimming and J lost 1 base; unmatched junction nucleotides: 7.

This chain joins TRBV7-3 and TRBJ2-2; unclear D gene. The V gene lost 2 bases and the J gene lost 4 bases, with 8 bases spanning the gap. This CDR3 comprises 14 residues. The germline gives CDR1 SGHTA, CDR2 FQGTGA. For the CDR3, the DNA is TGTGCCAGCAGCTTAGGTTACTTCACCGGGGAGCTGTTTTTT. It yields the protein CASSLGYFTGELFF.

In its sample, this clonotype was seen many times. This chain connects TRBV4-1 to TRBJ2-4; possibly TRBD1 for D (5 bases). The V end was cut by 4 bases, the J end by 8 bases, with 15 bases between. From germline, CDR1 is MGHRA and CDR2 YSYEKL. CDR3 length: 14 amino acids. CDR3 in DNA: TGCGCCAGCAGCCGCGGAGACGCCAGGGACATTCAGTACTTC. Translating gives CASSRGDARDIQYF.

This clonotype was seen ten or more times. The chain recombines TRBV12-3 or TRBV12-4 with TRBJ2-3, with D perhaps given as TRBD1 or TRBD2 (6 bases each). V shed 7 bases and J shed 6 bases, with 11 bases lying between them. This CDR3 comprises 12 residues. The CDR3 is CASTQGGDTQYF. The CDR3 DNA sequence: TGTGCCAGCACCCAAGGGGGGGATACGCAGTATTTT.

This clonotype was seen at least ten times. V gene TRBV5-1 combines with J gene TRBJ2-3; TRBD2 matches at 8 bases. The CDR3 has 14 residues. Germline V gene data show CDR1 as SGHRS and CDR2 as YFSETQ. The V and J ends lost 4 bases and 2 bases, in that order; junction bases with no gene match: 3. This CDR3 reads CASSRGGPTDTQYF. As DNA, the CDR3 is TGCGCCAGCAGCCGGGGGGGACCCACAGATACGCAGTATTTT.